Listed below are T cell receptor beta chains from one sample, sequenced in a study of blood T cell repertoires in COVID-19. Generated by immunoSEQ multiplex PCR, the TCRdb table keeps only in-frame clones and is missing some. The data contain around 250,000 clones, approximately 90% of them singletons. The sample comprised peripheral blood. These receptor sequences come from a young woman with active or convalescent COVID-19. CDR3s include the opening cysteine and the closing phenylalanine or tryptophan. Fields, in order: clone size, V gene, J gene, D gene, CDR3 protein, CDR3 DNA. The D gene is left open where the match is weak. Expanded clones get a size class; other rows say once, few or many, or leave the size out.

>NA|TRBV10-3|TRBJ1-1|NA
CAISESRREGTEAFF
TGTGCCATCAGTGAGTCTCGCAGGGAAGGAACTGAAGCTTTCTTT
>NA|TRBV9|TRBJ1-2|TRBD1
CASSPGQAPNYGYTF
TGTGCCAGCAGCCCTGGACAGGCCCCTAACTATGGCTACACCTTC
>NA|TRBV7-2|TRBJ1-6|NA
CASSFGGGPTPLHF
TGTGCCAGCAGCTTCGGGGGGGGACCAACACCCCTCCACTTT
>NA|TRBV5-1|TRBJ2-3|TRBD1
CASIPGQGGDTQYF
TGCGCCAGCATCCCGGGACAGGGAGGAGATACGCAGTATTTT
>NA|TRBV9|TRBJ2-5|NA
CASSAFRQETQYF
TGTGCCAGCAGCGCGTTCCGCCAAGAGACCCAGTACTTC
>NA|TRBV2|TRBJ2-3|TRBD1
CASRGTGVTWGTDTQYF
TGTGCCAGCAGGGGGACAGGGGTTACATGGGGCACAGATACGCAGTATTTT
>NA|TRBV11-2|TRBJ2-2|NA
CASSFGGGRTGELFF
TGTGCCAGCAGCTTCGGAGGGGGCAGGACCGGGGAGCTGTTTTTT
>NA|TRBV11-3|TRBJ2-3|TRBD1
CASSMGTAYTDTQYF
TGTGCCAGCAGCATGGGGACAGCATACACAGATACGCAGTATTTT
>NA|TRBV12-3/TRBV12-4|TRBJ1-1|NA
CASTGRQATEAFF
TGTGCCAGCACCGGTAGACAGGCCACTGAAGCTTTCTTT
>few|TRBV28|TRBJ2-7|NA
CASQGEESYEQYF
TGTGCCAGCCAGGGTGAAGAATCCTACGAGCAGTACTTC
>once|TRBV6-2/TRBV6-3|TRBJ1-2|NA
CASSYSGSNYGYTF
TGTGCCAGCAGTTATTCCGGGTCTAACTATGGCTACACCTTC
>few|TRBV28|TRBJ1-6|NA
CASRLQVYNSPLHF
TGTGCCAGCAGGCTACAGGTATATAATTCACCCCTCCACTTT
>NA|TRBV18|TRBJ1-5|TRBD1
CASSPDRDPSPQHF
TGTGCCAGCTCCCCAGACAGGGATCCCTCGCCCCAGCATTTT
>NA|TRBV1|TRBJ2-2|NA
CTSRSSGELFF
TGCACCAGCCGTTCGTCCGGGGAGCTGTTTTTT
>NA|TRBV7-9|TRBJ2-1|TRBD2
CASSLGAGGLNEQFF
TGTGCCAGCAGCTTAGGCGCGGGGGGGCTCAATGAGCAGTTCTTC
>NA|TRBV28|TRBJ1-1|NA
CASSRDSWSTEAFF
TGTGCCAGCAGTCGGGACTCCTGGAGCACTGAAGCTTTCTTT
>NA|TRBV10-1|TRBJ2-1|TRBD2
CASIPGRGHINEQFF
TGCGCCAGCATCCCCGGGAGGGGTCACATCAATGAGCAGTTCTTC
>NA|TRBV29-1|TRBJ2-1|TRBD1
CSVDWTGGGEQFF
TGCAGCGTTGACTGGACAGGGGGCGGAGAGCAGTTCTTC
>once|TRBV30|TRBJ1-2|NA
CAWSPQILVVGYTF
TGTGCCTGGAGTCCTCAAATATTAGTGGTTGGCTACACCTTC
>NA|TRBV5-8|TRBJ1-6|NA
CASWGGDPNSPLHF
TGTGCCAGCTGGGGGGGAGATCCCAATTCACCCCTCCACTTT
>NA|TRBV4-3|TRBJ1-2|NA
CASSQATARGYTF
TGCGCCAGCAGCCAAGCGACAGCTCGTGGCTACACCTTC
>NA|TRBV2|TRBJ1-5|NA
CASSPINQPQHF
TGTGCCAGCAGCCCCATCAATCAGCCCCAGCATTTT
>NA|TRBV5-1|TRBJ1-1|NA
CASSFPGQGTEAFF
TGCGCCAGCAGCTTTCCGGGGCAGGGGACTGAAGCTTTCTTT
>few|TRBV6-2/TRBV6-3|TRBJ1-1|TRBD1
CASSSPDRGLSNTEAFF
TGTGCCAGCAGTTCCCCGGACAGGGGGCTTTCGAACACTGAAGCTTTCTTT
>NA|TRBV10-3|TRBJ2-3|NA
CAISPRADTQYF
TGTGCCATCAGCCCGAGAGCAGATACGCAGTATTTT
>NA|TRBV30|TRBJ1-6|TRBD1
CASEGTVASPLHF
TGTGCCTCCGAGGGGACAGTAGCTTCACCCCTCCACTTT
>NA|TRBV4-3|TRBJ1-3|TRBD1
CASSPGQDLNTIYF
TGCGCCAGCAGTCCGGGACAGGACCTCAACACCATATATTTT
>NA|TRBV27|TRBJ1-1|NA
CASSSTGRTEAFF
TGTGCCAGCAGTTCGACAGGACGAACTGAAGCTTTCTTT